This T cell receptor (beta chain) was observed in a study of blood T cells in healthy people across ages. Each of the donors had 9 to 10 milliliters of peripheral blood drawn into EDTA-treated Vacutainer tubes. For the second PCR, which ran for roughly 6 to 12 cycles, a sample-barcoded 5' primer and a J-beta primer mix were used. One entry per CDR3 protein results from TCRdb running MiXCR on the 5' RACE reads. The sample holds hundreds of thousands of distinct CDR3 sequences, approximately 31% seen once. This clonotype was seen ten or more times. Given a much more abundant clone one base away, this may be a read error. The sequence derives from a woman older than 75 in good health. The sequenced material came from blood.

For the CDR3, the DNA is TGTGCCAGCAGGACAGGCTCTGGGGCCAACGTCCGGACTTTC. Translated: CASRTGSGANVRTF. The chain uses TRBV6-1 and TRBJ2-6, with D tentatively TRBD1 (6 bases). Germline CDR1 MNHNS, CDR2 SASEGT. This CDR3 is 14 amino acids long.